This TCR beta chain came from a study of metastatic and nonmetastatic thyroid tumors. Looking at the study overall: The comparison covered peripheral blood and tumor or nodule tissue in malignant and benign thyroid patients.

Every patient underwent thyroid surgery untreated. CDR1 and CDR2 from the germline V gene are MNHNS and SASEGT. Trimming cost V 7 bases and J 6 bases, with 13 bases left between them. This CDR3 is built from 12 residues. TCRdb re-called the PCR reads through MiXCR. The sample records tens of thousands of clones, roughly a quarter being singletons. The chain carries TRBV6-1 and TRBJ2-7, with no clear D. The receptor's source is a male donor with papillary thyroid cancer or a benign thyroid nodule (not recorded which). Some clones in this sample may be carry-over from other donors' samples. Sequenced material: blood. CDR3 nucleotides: TGTGCCAGCAAATGGGCGTCCGGCGAGCAGTACTTC. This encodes CASKWASGEQYF.